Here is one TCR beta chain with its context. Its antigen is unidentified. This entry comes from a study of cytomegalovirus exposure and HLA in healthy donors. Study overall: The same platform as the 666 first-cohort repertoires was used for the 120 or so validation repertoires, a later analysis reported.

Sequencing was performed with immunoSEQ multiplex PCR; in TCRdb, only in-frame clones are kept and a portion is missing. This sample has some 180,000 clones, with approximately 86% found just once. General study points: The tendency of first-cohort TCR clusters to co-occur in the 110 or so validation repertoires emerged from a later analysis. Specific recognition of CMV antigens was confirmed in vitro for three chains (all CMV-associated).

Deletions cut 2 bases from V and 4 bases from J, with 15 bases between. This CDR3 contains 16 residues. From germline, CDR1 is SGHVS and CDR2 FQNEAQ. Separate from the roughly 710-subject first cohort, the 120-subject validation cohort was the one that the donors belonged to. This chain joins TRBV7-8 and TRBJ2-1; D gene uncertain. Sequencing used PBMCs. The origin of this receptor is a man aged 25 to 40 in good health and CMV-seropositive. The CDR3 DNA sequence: TGTGCCAGCAGCTTAACTACGGCGACCGTTTACAATGAGCAGTTCTTC. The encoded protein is CASSLTTATVYNEQFF.